A single sample gave rise to the 9 T cell receptor beta chains below, sequenced in a study of regulatory T cells in long-lasting Graves disease. Time point indicated: persistent/refractory GD, antithyroid drugs over 5 years with positive TRAb. PBMCs were the source of the RNA used for TCR sequencing. Building of the TCR beta libraries involved iRepertoire HTBI primers and Arm-PCR of CDR3 regions. TCRdb re-called the multiplex PCR reads through MiXCR, storing one row per CDR3 protein. Altogether roughly 430,000 distinct CDR3 sequences are present, roughly 21% being singletons, with the ten largest covering more than 13%. The specimen was peripheral blood mononuclear cells (PBMCs), collected when the disease was refractory, from a patient treated with antithyroid drugs. These receptor sequences come from a female donor with Graves disease.

This clonotype has a count of ten or more. This rearrangement joins TRBV6-1 to TRBJ1-4; 7 bases map to TRBD1. In germline, CDR1 is MNHNS, CDR2 SASEGT. V lost 6 bases and J lost 11; bases outside the gene matches: 12. The CDR3 has 14 residues. CDR3 amino acids: CASSPGGTAKKLFF. The CDR3 DNA is TGTGCCAGCAGCCCAGGGGGGACAGCCAAGAAACTGTTTTTT.

This clonotype was detected many times. V gene TRBV12-3 or TRBV12-4 combines with J gene TRBJ1-1; 10 bases align to TRBD1. The CDR3 runs to 14 residues. V gave up 6 bases and J gave up 6 bases; unmatched junction bases: 7. The CDR3 sequence: CASSRGQGVAEAFF. In nucleotides, the CDR3 is TGTGCCAGCAGCCGTGGACAGGGGGTCGCTGAAGCTTTCTTT.

Remarks on this clonotype: The CDR3 does not end in the conserved phenylalanine or tryptophan, so this is likely a read error. J is TRBJ1-1 and V is TRBV6-1, with D uncertain. Germline V gene sequence: CDR1 MNHNS, CDR2 SASEGT. Trimming took off 3 bases at V and 5 bases at J, with 7 bases between the two ends. The CDR3 is made up of 12 amino acids. This CDR3 reads CASSDARTEAFL. The CDR3 DNA reads as TGTGCCAGCAGTGACGCGCGGACTGAAGCTTTCCTT.

This clonotype showed up many times. The chain links TRBV3-1 to TRBJ1-4, with D possibly being TRBD1 (5 bases). V was clipped by 1 base and J by 5 bases, with 8 bases between them. CDR1 is LGHDT and CDR2 is YNNKEL in the germline V gene (reference sequence). The CDR3 totals 14 residues. In nucleotides, the CDR3 is TGTGCCAGCAGCCAAGGTGACAGAAATGAAAAACTGTTTTTT. Its translation: CASSQGDRNEKLFF. The full variable domain, its missing parts supplied by reference TRBV3-1 and TRBJ1-4, is DTAVSQTPKYLVTQMGNDKSIKCEQNLGHDTMYWYKQDSKKFLKIMFSYNNKELIINETVPNRFSPKSPDKAHLNLHINSLELGDSAVYFCASSQGDRNEKLFFGSGTQLSVL.

Notes on this clonotype: A far larger clone lies a single base away; this is likely a read error. The chain employs TRBV28 and TRBJ2-5; TRBD1 matches 12 bases. V lost 6 bases, J lost 4 bases, and 3 bases stayed unmatched. Germline lookup yields CDR1 MDHEN and CDR2 SYDVKM. The CDR3 spans 14 residues. The CDR3 sequence is CASRGQGAGETQYF. CDR3 DNA sequence: TGTGCCAGCAGGGGACAGGGGGCGGGAGAGACCCAGTACTTC.

This clonotype was observed at least ten times. Here the CDR3 DNA reads TGTGCCAGCACTAGATCGTCGGGGACTGAAGCTTTCTTT. Protein product: CASTRSSGTEAFF. The chain employs TRBV6-2 or TRBV6-3 and TRBJ1-1; D is unresolved. Germline V CDR1 and CDR2: MNHEY, SVGEGT. V was pared by 7 bases and J by 5 bases, with 14 bases between. This CDR3 comprises 13 residues.

This clonotype was seen a handful of times. This chain joins TRBV4-1 and TRBJ1-2; a possible D gene is TRBD1 (5 bases). The CDR3 extends over 15 amino acids. The V gene's germline CDR1 is MGHRA and CDR2 YSYEKL. V was cut by 1 base and J by 4 bases, with 13 bases left in between. CDR3 nucleotides: TGCGCCAGCAGCCAAGTGGAGGGGCCGGTCTATGGCTACACCTTC. It specifies CASSQVEGPVYGYTF.

This clonotype was counted ten times or more. The rearrangement joins TRBV5-1 to TRBJ2-1, with D uncertain. V was shortened by 0 bases and J by 7 bases, with 11 bases between the two germline ends. There are 14 residues in the CDR3. The germline CDR1 and CDR2 sequences are SGHRS and YFSETQ. As DNA, the CDR3 is TGCGCCAGCAGCTTGGGGTCGTCTGGGAATGAGCAGTTCTTC. Translating it yields CASSLGSSGNEQFF.

This clonotype was detected only once. The V and J genes are TRBV15 and TRBJ2-5; TRBD2 matches at 11 bases. Germline CDR1 is LNHNV and CDR2 is YYDKDF (reference sequence). This CDR3 contains 19 residues. The J segment lost 5 bases and the V segment lost 0 bases, leaving 14 bases of the junction unmatched. This chain's CDR3 is CATSRDPTSGSMIRETQYF. Here the CDR3 DNA reads TGTGCCACCAGCAGAGATCCTACTAGCGGGAGCATGATACGGGAGACCCAGTACTTC.